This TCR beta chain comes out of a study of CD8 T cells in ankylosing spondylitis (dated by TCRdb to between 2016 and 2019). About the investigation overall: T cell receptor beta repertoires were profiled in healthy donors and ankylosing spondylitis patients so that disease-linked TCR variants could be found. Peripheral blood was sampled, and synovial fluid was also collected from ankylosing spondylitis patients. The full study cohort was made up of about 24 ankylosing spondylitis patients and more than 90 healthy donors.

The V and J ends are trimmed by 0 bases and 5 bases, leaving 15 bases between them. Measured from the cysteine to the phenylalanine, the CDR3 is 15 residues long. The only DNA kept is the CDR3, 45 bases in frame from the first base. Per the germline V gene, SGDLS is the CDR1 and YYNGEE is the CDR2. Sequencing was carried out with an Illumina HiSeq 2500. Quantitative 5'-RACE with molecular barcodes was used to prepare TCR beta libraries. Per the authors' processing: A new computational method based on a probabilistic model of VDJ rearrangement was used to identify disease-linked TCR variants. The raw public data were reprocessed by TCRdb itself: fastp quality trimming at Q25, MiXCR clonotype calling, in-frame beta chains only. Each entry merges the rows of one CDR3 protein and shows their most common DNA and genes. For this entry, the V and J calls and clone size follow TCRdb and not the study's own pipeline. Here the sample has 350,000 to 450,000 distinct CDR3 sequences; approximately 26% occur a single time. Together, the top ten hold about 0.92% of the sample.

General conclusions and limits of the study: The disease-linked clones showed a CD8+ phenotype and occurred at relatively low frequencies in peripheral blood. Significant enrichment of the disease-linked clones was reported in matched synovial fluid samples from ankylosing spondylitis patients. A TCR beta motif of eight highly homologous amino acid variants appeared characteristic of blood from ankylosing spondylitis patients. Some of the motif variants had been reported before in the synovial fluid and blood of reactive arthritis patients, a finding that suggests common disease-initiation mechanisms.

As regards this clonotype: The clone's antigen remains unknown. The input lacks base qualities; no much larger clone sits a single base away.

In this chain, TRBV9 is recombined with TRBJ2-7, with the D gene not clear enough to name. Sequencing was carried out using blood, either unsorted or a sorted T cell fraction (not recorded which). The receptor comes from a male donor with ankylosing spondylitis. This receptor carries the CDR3 CASSVGPRHSDEQYF. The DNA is TGTGCCAGCAGCGTAGGCCCTCGTCATAGTGACGAGCAGTACTTC.